These 22 T cell receptor beta chains originate from one sample sequenced in a study of low-dose radiotherapy and immunotherapy resistance in tumors. Primers targeting TRAV and TRBV primed first-strand cDNA, covering alpha and beta chains. TCR amplification ran roughly 20 PCR cycles using constant-region and V-primer adapter primers. MiXCR was run by TCRdb on the reads, yielding one entry per CDR3 protein. The sample yields fewer than 20,000 distinct CDR3 sequences, over 65% seen once. These receptors originate from a human donor with advanced metastatic prostate, ovarian, gallbladder or colorectal cancer (not recorded which). This table probably holds off-target reads from a library built for another chain.

The rearrangement links TRBV30 to TRBJ2-5; possibly TRBD2 for D (6 bases). V was cut by 0 bases and J by 7 bases, with 9 bases left in between. This CDR3 is built from 12 residues. The germline V gene encodes CDR1 GTSNPN and CDR2 SVGIG (reference sequence). This chain's CDR3 is CAWSVSRGTQYF. The CDR3 nucleotides are TGTGCCTGGAGTGTATCGCGGGGGACCCAGTACTTC.

V usage is TRBV6-1 and J usage is TRBJ1-1; D is unresolved. The CDR3 is made up of 13 amino acids. Germline-derived CDR1 and CDR2 are MNHNS and SASEGT. V gave up 5 bases and J gave up 0 bases, with 7 bases separating them. In DNA, the CDR3 is TGTGCCAGCAGTTCACAGATGAACACTGAAGCTTTCTTT. Translating gives CASSSQMNTEAFF.

The rearrangement joins TRBV12-3 or TRBV12-4 to TRBJ1-1; D gene ambiguous. The CDR3 extends over 14 amino acids. The germline V and J ends were trimmed by 4 bases and 0 bases, with 9 bases remaining between them. As DNA, the CDR3 is TGTGCCAGCAGTTCCACGGGTCTGAACACTGAAGCTTTCTTT. The encoded protein is CASSSTGLNTEAFF.

This chain uses TRBV28 with TRBJ2-3; 8 positions match TRBD2. Trimming cost V 8 bases and J 10 bases; bases outside gene matches: 17. Germline values: CDR1 MDHEN, CDR2 SYDVKM. The CDR3 extends over 15 amino acids. The CDR3 DNA sequence: TGTGCCAGCTCGCCGGGGGGGGCGCCTCGGTTGGCGCAGTATTTT. It encodes CASSPGGAPRLAQYF.

The CDR3 region has the DNA TGTGCCTGGAGTCAGGAGCACAATCAGCCCCAGCATTTT. Its translation is CAWSQEHNQPQHF. This chain links TRBV30 with TRBJ1-5; D is unclear. The V gene's germline CDR1 is GTSNPN and CDR2 SVGIG (reference sequence). Between the trimmed V and J ends, which lost 2 bases and 3 bases, there was a span of 8 bases. The CDR3 spans 13 residues.

The chain has TRBV6-2 or TRBV6-3 and TRBJ2-5; the D gene could be TRBD1 or TRBD2 (5 bases each). This CDR3 has 14 residues. The germline V and J ends were trimmed by 2 bases and 3 bases, with 10 bases remaining between them. Germline CDR1 reads MNHEY; CDR2 reads SVGEGT. CDR3 region: CASSYGGPKETQYF. CDR3 sequence (DNA): TGTGCCAGCAGTTACGGGGGACCGAAAGAGACCCAGTACTTC.

The CDR3 bases are TGCGCCAGCAGCTTGTCAGTTGGTCCCCTCTACGAGCAGTACTTC. Its protein product is CASSLSVGPLYEQYF. The V gene is TRBV5-1, the J gene TRBJ2-7; D unresolved. Deletions cut 1 base from V and 3 bases from J, with 14 bases between. The CDR3 length is 15 residues. The germline V gene encodes CDR1 SGHRS and CDR2 YFSETQ.

This clonotype was detected only once. The chain employs TRBV5-6 and TRBJ2-1; 11 positions match TRBD2. Trimming cost V 1 base and J 8 bases; bases outside gene matches: 5. The CDR3 contains 15 residues. Germline loops: CDR1 SGHDT, CDR2 YYEEEE. Written as DNA, the CDR3 is TGTGCCAGCAGCTTGTATGGGACTAGCGGCTATGAGCAGTTCTTC. Protein sequence: CASSLYGTSGYEQFF. Full variable domain (rest looked up from reference TRBV5-6 and TRBJ2-1): DAGVTQSPTHLIKTRGQQVTLRCSPKSGHDTVSWYQQALGQGPQFIFQYYEEEERQRGNFPDRFSGHQFPNYSSELNVNALLLGDSALYLCASSLYGTSGYEQFFGPGTRLTVL.

The rearrangement joins TRBV27 to TRBJ1-1; D unresolved. CDR3 length: 14 amino acids. The V gene's germline CDR1 is MNHEY and CDR2 SMNVEV (reference sequence). Trimming cost V 3 bases and J 3 bases, with 11 bases left between them. CDR3: CASSFGRAHTEAFF. Here the CDR3 DNA reads TGTGCCAGCAGTTTTGGCCGGGCGCACACTGAAGCTTTCTTT.

As regards this clonotype: At one end, the junction sequence differs from germline, possibly due to a read error. The rearrangement joins TRBV28 to TRBJ2-7; 13 nucleotides line up with TRBD2. This CDR3 is 13 amino acids long. From germline, CDR1 is MDHEN and CDR2 SYDVKM. In nucleotides, the CDR3 is TGTGCCAGCAGCAGACTAGCGGGGGGCCCCGTTTGGTTC. Protein sequence: CASSRLAGGPVWF.

This rearrangement joins TRBV11-3 to TRBJ2-3; D is unresolved. Trimming cost V 5 bases and J 0 bases, with 6 bases left between them. The CDR3 spans 13 residues. The germline CDR1 and CDR2 sequences are SGHNT and YENEEA. CDR3 DNA sequence: TGTGCCAGCAGCACAGCTAGCACAGATACGCAGTATTTT. This encodes CASSTASTDTQYF.

The chain recombines TRBV9 with TRBJ2-2; D might be TRBD1 (5 bases). The V end lost 3 bases, the J end lost 9 bases, and 12 bases lay between the germline ends. The CDR3 sequence is 13 residues long. CDR1 is SGDLS, CDR2 YYNGEE, per germline. CDR3 nucleotides: TGTGCCAGCAGCGGTGTTAGGGGCAGGGAGCTGTTTTTT. Translation gives CASSGVRGRELFF.

This clonotype appeared a few times. This chain uses TRBV21-1 with TRBJ1-5. TRBV21-1 is deemed a pseudogene. This CDR3 contains 17 residues. CDR3 in amino acids: CASSKRGSGDSNQPQHF. The DNA for the CDR3 is TGTGCCAGCAGCAAAAGAGGGTCCGGAGATAGCAATCAGCCCCAGCATTTT.

The chain uses TRBV26 and TRBJ1-1; TRBD1 was called by the table and not checked on the DNA. TRBV26 is recorded as a pseudogene. The length of the CDR3 is 15 residues. The CDR3 loop reads CASSSPTGSATEAFF. CDR3 nucleotides: TGTGCCAGCAGCTCCCCGACAGGCTCGGCCACTGAAGCTTTCTTT.

This chain uses TRBV20-1 with TRBJ2-5, with D possibly matching TRBD1 (5 bases). The CDR3 sequence is 12 residues long. From germline, CDR1 is DFQATT and CDR2 SNEGSKA (reference sequence). Trimming took 2 bases from V and 3 from J, leaving 7 bases between them. The CDR3 spells CSARLREETQYF. CDR3 nucleotides: TGCAGTGCTAGACTCAGGGAAGAGACCCAGTACTTC.

The V call is TRBV20-1, the J call TRBJ2-1; 9 bases match TRBD2. V dropped 0 bases and J dropped 4; count of bases not matched to a gene: 4. Germline values: CDR1 DFQATT, CDR2 SNEGSKA (reference sequence). The length of the CDR3 is 15 residues. The DNA of the CDR3 is TGCAGTGCTAGAGAAGGAAGCGGGGGGTACAATGAGCAGTTCTTC. Its translation is CSAREGSGGYNEQFF.

The chain joins TRBV10-3 to TRBJ2-7, with D possibly matching TRBD2 (5 bases). V gave up 0 bases and J gave up 6 bases, with 9 bases separating them. CDR3 length equals 13 residues. Germline V gives CDR1 ENHRY, CDR2 SYGVKD. CDR3 DNA sequence: TGTGCCATCAGTGAGTCTCGGGGTATCGAGCAGTACTTC. Protein product: CAISESRGIEQYF.

The chain carries TRBV29-1 and TRBJ1-5, with D tentatively TRBD1 (5 bases). V was shortened by 8 bases and J by 4 bases, with 27 bases between the two germline ends. This CDR3 region has 17 residues. Germline values: CDR1 SQVTM, CDR2 ANQGSEA. The CDR3: CSPVKAGRVIRNQPQHF. The DNA of the CDR3 is TGCAGCCCAGTAAAGGCAGGGCGGGTGATTCGGAATCAGCCCCAGCATTTT.

The rearrangement links TRBV6-6 to TRBJ2-5, with D perhaps TRBD1 (6 bases). This CDR3 comprises 14 residues. CDR1 and CDR2 from the germline V gene are MNHNY and SVGAGI (reference sequence). V was shortened by 5 bases and J by 13 bases, with 23 bases between the two germline ends. CDR3 loop: CASSPPSTGGAPYF. CDR3 sequence (DNA): TGTGCCAGCAGTCCCCCCTCGACAGGCGGAGCCCCGTACTTC.

The chain has TRBV28 and TRBJ2-7, with D maybe TRBD2 (6 bases). V shed 6 bases and J shed 4 bases, with 13 bases lying between them. The CDR3 totals 13 residues. The germline V gene encodes CDR1 MDHEN and CDR2 SYDVKM. This CDR3 reads CASSLAGGYEQYF. Here the CDR3 DNA reads TGTGCCAGCAGCTTGGCCGGGGGTTACGAGCAGTACTTC. Combining the CDR3 with reference TRBV28 and TRBJ2-7 gives the whole variable domain DVKVTQSSRYLVKRTGEKVFLECVQDMDHENMFWYRQDPGLGLRLIYFSYDVKMKEKGDIPEGYSVSREKKERFSLILESASTNQTSMYLCASSLAGGYEQYFGPGTRLTVT.

In this sample, this clonotype is medium-sized. CDR3 loop: CASRASGSYNEQFF. CDR3 nucleotide sequence: TGTGCCAGCAGGGCTAGCGGCTCCTACAATGAGCAGTTCTTC. V is TRBV2 and J is TRBJ2-1; TRBD2 aligns across 7 bases. CDR3 length: 14 residues. CDR1 is SNHLY, CDR2 FYNNEI, per germline. V gave up 6 bases and J gave up 0 bases; unmatched junction bases: 2.

V gene TRBV6-1 combines with J gene TRBJ1-5; D uncertain. Germline loops: CDR1 MNHNS, CDR2 SASEGT. This CDR3 contains 16 residues. The V end lost 2 bases, the J end lost 0 bases, and 11 bases lay between the germline ends. The CDR3 DNA sequence: TGTGCCAGCAGTGAACTCAGGAATTATAGCAATCAGCCCCAGCATTTT. Translating gives CASSELRNYSNQPQHF.